This TCR beta chain was sequenced during a study of graft-versus-host responses after intestinal transplantation. For the study at large: Recipients underwent multivisceral, liver-intestinal, or isolated intestinal transplants. Once they had received anti-thymocyte globulin induction, all recipients took tacrolimus and steroids for around three years. Study observations and caveats: Allograft graft-versus-host to host-versus-graft clonal ratios ran high in patients with graft-donor T cell macrochimerism. The authors found GvH clones in recipient marrow, some appearing first in ileum or blood.

Germline trimming cut 1 base from V and 2 bases from J; bases unmatched to any gene: 2. Germline CDR1 SGHAT, CDR2 FQNNGV. The CDR3 loop spans 14 amino acids. Measured with immunoSEQ multiplex PCR; TCRdb has only the in-frame clones, and not every one. The table has 25,000 or so clones, 90% seen once. Comments on this clone: What it recognizes is unknown.

This receptor was identified in a human patient who received an intestinal transplant, so some T cells may come from the graft donor. The specimen comprised PBMCs, sampled approximately 38 days after intestinal transplant. The V and J genes are TRBV11-2 and TRBJ2-7; 7 nucleotides line up with TRBD2. DNA of the CDR3: TGTGCCAGCAGCTTAGCGGGAGGACCCTACGAGCAGTACTTC. Translating gives CASSLAGGPYEQYF.